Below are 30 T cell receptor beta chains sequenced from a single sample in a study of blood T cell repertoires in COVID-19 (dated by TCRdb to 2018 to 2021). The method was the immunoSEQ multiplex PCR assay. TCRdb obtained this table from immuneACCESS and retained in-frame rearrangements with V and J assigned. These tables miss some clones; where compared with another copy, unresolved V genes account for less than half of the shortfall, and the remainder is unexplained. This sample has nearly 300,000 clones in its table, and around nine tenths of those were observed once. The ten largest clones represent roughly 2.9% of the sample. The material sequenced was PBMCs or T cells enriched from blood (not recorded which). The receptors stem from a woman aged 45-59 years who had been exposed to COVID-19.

CDR3 loop: CASSPNAGQPQHF. The DNA of the CDR3 is TGTGCCAGCAGCCCCAATGCGGGTCAGCCCCAGCATTTT. The chain combines TRBV7-6 with TRBJ1-5, with D unresolved. The germline V gene encodes CDR1 SGHVS and CDR2 FNYEAQ. This CDR3 spans 13 amino acids. V dropped 5 bases and J dropped 6 bases, with 11 bases sitting between them.

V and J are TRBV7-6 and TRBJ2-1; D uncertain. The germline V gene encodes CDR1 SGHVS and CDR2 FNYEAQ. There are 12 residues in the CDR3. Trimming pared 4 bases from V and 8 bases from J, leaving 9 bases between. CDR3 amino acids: CASSSPPDEQFF. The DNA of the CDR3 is TGTGCCAGCAGCTCTCCCCCCGATGAGCAGTTCTTC.

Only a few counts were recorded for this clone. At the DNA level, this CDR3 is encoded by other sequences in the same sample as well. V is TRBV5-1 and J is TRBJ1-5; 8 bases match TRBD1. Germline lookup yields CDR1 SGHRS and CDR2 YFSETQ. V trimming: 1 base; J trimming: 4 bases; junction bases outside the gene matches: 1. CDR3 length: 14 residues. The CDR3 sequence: CASSLTGGNQPQHF. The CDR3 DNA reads TGCGCCAGCAGCTTGACAGGGGGTAATCAGCCCCAGCATTTT. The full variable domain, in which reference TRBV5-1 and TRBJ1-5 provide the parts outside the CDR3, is KAGVTQTPRYLIKTRGQQVTLSCSPISGHRSVSWYQQTPGQGLQFLFEYFSETQRNKGNFPGRFSGRQFSNSRSEMNVSTLELGDSALYLCASSLTGGNQPQHFGDGTRLSIL.

The CDR3 loop reads CASSIALSADEKLFF. Here the CDR3 DNA reads TGTGCCAGTAGTATAGCCCTATCAGCGGATGAAAAACTGTTTTTT. The V and J genes are TRBV19 and TRBJ1-4; no definite D call. This CDR3 is built from 15 residues. Trimming removed 1 base at V and 6 bases at J, with 12 bases between. The germline CDR1 and CDR2 sequences are LNHDA and SQIVND (reference sequence).

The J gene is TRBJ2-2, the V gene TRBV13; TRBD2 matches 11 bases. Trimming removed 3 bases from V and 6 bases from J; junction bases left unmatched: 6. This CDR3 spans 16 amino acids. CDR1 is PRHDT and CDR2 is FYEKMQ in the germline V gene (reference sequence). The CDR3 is CASSFSSGGLSGELFF. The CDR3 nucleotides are TGTGCCAGCAGCTTCTCTAGCGGGGGGCTCTCCGGGGAGCTGTTTTTT. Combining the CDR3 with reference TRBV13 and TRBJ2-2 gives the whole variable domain AAGVIQSPRHLIKEKRETATLKCYPIPRHDTVYWYQQGPGQDPQFLISFYEKMQSDKGSIPDRFSAQQFSDYHSELNMSSLELGDSALYFCASSFSSGGLSGELFFGEGSRLTVL.

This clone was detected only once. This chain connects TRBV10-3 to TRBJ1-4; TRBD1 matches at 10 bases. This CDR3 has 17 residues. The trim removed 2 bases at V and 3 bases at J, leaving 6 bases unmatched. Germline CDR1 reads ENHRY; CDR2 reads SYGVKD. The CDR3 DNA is TGTGCCATCAGTGAGCCGGGACAGGGGAGGGCTAATGAAAAACTGTTTTTT. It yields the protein CAISEPGQGRANEKLFF.

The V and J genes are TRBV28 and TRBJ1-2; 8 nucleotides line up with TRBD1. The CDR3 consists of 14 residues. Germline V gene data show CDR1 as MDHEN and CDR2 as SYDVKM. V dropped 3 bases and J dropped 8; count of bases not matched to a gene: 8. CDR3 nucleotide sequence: TGTGCCAGCAGTTTGTCAGGGGGCTTGGAGGGCTACACCTTC. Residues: CASSLSGGLEGYTF.

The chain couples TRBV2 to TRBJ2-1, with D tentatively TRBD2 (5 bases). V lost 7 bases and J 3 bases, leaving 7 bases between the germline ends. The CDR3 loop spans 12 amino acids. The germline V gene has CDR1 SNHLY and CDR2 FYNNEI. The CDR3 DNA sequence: TGTGCCAGCACCGGGGACTACAATGAGCAGTTCTTC. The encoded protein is CASTGDYNEQFF.

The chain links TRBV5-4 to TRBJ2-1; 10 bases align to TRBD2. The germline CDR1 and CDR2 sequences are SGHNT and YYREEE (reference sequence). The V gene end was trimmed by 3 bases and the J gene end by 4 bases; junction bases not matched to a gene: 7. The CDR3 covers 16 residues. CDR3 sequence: CASSSTLAGNYNEQFF. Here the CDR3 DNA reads TGTGCCAGCAGCTCGACACTAGCGGGGAATTACAATGAGCAGTTCTTC.

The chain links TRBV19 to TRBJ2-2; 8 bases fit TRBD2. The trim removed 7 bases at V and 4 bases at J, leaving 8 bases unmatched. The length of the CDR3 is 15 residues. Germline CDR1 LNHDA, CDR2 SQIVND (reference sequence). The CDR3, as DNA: TGTGCCAGTAAAGTCCCCGGGGGGGCCACCGGGGAGCTGTTTTTT. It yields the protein CASKVPGGATGELFF.

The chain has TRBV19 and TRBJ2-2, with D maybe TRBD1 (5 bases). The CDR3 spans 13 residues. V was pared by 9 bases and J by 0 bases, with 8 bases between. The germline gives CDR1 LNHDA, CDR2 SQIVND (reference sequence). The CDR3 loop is CASSRANTGELFF. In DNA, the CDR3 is TGTGCCAGCTCCAGGGCGAACACCGGGGAGCTGTTTTTT. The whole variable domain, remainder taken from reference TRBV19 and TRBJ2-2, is DGGITQSPKYLFRKEGQNVTLSCEQNLNHDAMYWYRQDPGQGLRLIYYSQIVNDFQKGDIAEGYSVSREKKESFPLTVTSAQKNPTAFYLCASSRANTGELFFGEGSRLTVL.

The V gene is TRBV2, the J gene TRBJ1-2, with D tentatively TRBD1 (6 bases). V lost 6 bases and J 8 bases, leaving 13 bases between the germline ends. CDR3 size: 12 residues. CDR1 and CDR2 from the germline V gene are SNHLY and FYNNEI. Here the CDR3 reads CASRSGAGGYTF. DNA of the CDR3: TGTGCCAGCAGGTCAGGGGCCGGAGGCTACACCTTC.

The CDR3 region has the DNA TGTGCCAGCAGTTCCTATACAGGGTATTGGACTTTCTTT. It yields the protein CASSSYTGYWTFF. The chain recombines TRBV28 with TRBJ1-1, with D perhaps matching TRBD1 (6 bases). Trimming removed 4 bases from V and 12 bases from J, with 18 bases in between. The germline CDR1 and CDR2 sequences are MDHEN and SYDVKM. The CDR3 extends over 13 amino acids.

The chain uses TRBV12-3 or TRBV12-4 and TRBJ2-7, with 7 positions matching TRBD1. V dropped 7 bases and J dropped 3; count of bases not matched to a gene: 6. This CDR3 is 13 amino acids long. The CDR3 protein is CASTPDRSYEQYF. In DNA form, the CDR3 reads TGTGCCAGCACCCCGGACAGGAGCTACGAGCAGTACTTC.

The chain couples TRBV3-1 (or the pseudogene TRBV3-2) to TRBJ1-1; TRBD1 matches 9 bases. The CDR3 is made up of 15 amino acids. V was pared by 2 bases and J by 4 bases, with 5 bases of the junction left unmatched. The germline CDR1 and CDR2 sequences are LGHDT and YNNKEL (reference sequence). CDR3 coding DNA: TGTGCCAGCAGCCAACCCAAGACAGGGGGCACTGAAGCTTTCTTT. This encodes CASSQPKTGGTEAFF.

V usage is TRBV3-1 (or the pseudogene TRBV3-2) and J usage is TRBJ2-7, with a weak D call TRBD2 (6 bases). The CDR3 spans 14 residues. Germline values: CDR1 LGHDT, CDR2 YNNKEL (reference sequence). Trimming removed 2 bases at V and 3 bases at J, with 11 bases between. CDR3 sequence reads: CASSQSGFYYEQYF. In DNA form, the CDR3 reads TGTGCCAGCAGCCAAAGCGGGTTCTACTACGAGCAGTACTTC.

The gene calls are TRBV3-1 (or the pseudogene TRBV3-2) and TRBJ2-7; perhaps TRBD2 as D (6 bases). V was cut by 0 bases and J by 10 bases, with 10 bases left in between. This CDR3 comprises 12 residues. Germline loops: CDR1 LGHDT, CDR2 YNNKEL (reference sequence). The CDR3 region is CASSQEGGAQYF. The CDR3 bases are TGTGCCAGCAGCCAAGAAGGAGGGGCCCAGTACTTC.

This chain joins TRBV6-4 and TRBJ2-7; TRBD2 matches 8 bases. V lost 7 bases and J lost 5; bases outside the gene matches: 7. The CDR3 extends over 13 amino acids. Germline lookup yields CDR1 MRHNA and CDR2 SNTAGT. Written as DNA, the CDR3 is TGTGCCAGCATGGAGCGGGGGAGCGACGAGCAGTACTTC. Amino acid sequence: CASMERGSDEQYF.

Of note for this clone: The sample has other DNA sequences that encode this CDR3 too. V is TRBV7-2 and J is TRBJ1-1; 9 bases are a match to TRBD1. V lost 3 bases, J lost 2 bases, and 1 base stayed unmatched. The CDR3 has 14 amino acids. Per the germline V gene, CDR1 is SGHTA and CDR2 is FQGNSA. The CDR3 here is CASSLDRGNTEAFF. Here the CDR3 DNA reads TGTGCCAGCAGCTTGGACAGGGGAAACACTGAAGCTTTCTTT.

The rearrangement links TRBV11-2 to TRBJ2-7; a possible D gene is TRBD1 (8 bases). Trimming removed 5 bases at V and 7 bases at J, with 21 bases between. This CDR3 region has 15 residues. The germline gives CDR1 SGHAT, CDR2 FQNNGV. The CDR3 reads CASSPLLGQGGEQYF. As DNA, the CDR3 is TGTGCCAGCAGCCCGCTTTTAGGACAGGGAGGGGAGCAGTACTTC. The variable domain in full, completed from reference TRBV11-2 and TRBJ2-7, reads EAGVAQSPRYKIIEKRQSVAFWCNPISGHATLYWYQQILGQGPKLLIQFQNNGVVDDSQLPKDRFSAERLKGVDSTLKIQPAKLEDSAVYLCASSPLLGQGGEQYFGPGTRLTVT.

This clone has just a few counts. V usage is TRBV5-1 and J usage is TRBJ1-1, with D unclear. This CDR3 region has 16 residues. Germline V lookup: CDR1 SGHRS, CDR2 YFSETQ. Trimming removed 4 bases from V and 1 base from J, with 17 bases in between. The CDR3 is CASSPILTGENTEAFF. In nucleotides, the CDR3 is TGCGCCAGCAGCCCAATCTTGACGGGTGAGAACACTGAAGCTTTCTTT.

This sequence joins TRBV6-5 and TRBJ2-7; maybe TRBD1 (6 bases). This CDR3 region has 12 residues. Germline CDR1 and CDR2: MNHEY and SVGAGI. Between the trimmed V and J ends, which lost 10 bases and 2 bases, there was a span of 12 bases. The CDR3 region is CATRQVTYEQYF. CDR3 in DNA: TGTGCCACCCGACAGGTTACCTACGAGCAGTACTTC.

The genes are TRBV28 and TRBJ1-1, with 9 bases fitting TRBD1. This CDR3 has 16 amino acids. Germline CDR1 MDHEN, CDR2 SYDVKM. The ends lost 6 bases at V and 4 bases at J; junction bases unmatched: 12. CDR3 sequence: CASSRLTGGGGTEAFF. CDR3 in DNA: TGTGCCAGCAGCCGACTAACAGGGGGCGGAGGCACTGAAGCTTTCTTT.

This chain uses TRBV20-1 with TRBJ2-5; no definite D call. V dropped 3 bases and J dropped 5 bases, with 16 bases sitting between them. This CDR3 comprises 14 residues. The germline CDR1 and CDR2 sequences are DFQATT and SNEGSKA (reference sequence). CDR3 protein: CSASKSAGTETQYF. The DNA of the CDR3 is TGCAGTGCTAGTAAAAGTGCCGGTACTGAGACCCAGTACTTC.

CDR3 region: CASSQRTGGSYNEQFF. CDR3 bases: TGCGCCAGCAGCCAACGGACAGGGGGCTCCTACAATGAGCAGTTCTTC. The rearrangement links TRBV4-1 to TRBJ2-1; 10 bases line up with TRBD1. There are 16 residues in the CDR3. Germline V lookup: CDR1 MGHRA, CDR2 YSYEKL. With V trimmed by 2 bases and J by 0 bases, 1 base remained unmatched.

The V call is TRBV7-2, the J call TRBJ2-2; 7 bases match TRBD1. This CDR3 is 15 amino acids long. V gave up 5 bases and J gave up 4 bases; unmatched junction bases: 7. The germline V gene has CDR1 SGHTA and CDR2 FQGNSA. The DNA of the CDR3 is TGTGCCAGCAGCCGCTTAGGGGGCAGCACCGGGGAGCTGTTTTTT. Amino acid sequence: CASSRLGGSTGELFF.

CDR3 in DNA: TGTGCCAGCAGCCAAGTACCGGGGGGGCCGTACGAGCAGTACTTC. Protein: CASSQVPGGPYEQYF. The rearrangement joins TRBV4-2 to TRBJ2-7; TRBD2 matches 8 bases. The CDR3 spans 15 residues. With 1 base clipped from V and 4 bases from J, the junction kept 6 bases outside the gene matches. CDR1 and CDR2 (germline): LGHNA, YNFKEQ.

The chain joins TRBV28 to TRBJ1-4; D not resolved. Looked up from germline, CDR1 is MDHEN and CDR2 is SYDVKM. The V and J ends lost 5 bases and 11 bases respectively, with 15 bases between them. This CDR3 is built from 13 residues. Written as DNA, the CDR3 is TGTGCCAGCAGTCCGGACTCCGCCCGGAAACTGTTTTTT. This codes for CASSPDSARKLFF.

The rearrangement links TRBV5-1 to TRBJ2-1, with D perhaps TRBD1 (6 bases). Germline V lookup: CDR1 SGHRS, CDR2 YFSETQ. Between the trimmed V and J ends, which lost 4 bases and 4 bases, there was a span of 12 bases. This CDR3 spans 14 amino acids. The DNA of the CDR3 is TGCGCCAGCAGCAGCAACAGGGATTACAATGAGCAGTTCTTC. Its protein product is CASSSNRDYNEQFF.

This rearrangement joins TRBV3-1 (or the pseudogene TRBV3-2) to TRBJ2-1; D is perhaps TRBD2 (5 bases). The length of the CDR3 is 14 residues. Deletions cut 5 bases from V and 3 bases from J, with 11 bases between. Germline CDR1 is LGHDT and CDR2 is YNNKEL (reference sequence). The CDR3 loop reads CASSGGPFYNEQFF. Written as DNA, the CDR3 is TGTGCCAGCAGCGGAGGCCCCTTCTACAATGAGCAGTTCTTC.